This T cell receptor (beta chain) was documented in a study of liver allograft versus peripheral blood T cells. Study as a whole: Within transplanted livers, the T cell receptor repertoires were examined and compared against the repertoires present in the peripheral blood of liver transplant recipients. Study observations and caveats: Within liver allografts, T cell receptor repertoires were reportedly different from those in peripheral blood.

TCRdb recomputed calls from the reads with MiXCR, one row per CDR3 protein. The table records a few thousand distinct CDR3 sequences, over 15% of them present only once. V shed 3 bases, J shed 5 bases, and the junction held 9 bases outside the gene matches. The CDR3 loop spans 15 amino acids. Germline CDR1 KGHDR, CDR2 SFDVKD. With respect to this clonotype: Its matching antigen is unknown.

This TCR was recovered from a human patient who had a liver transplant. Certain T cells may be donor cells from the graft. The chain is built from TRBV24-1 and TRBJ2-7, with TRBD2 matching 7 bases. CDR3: CATSDSDGGLHEQYF. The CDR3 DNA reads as TGTGCCACCAGTGATAGTGACGGGGGGTTGCACGAGCAGTACTTC.